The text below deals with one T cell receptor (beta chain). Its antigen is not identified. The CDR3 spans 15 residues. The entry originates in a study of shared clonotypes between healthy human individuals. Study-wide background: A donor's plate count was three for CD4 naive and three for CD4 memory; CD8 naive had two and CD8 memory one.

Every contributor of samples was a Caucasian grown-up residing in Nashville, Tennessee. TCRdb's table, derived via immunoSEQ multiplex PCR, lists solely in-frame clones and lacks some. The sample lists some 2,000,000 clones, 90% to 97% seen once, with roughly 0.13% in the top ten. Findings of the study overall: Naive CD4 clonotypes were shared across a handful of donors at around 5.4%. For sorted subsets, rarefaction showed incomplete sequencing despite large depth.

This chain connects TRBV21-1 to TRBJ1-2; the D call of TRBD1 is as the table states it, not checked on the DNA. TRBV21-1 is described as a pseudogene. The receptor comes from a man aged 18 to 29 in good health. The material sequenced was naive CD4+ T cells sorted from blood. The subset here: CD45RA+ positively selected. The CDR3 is CASRVRGQFNYGYTF. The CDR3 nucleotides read TGTGCCAGCAGGGTTAGGGGTCAGTTCAACTATGGCTACACCTTC.